Here is one TCR beta chain with its context. Per the original data handling: Amplification of reference gene primers was used by the study to estimate nucleated cell counts. Method: immunoSEQ multiplex PCR; TCRdb's copy keeps in-frame clones and lacks some. From that table come the V and J calls and clone size; the DNA was used to work out D and trimming. The sample holds 140,000 to 150,000 clones, about four fifths seen once. The sample belongs to a study of blood T cell repertoires in COVID-19. Study context: Whether acute or convalescent, the COVID-19 samples came from the United States, Italy and Spain. The cDNA or gDNA used as material had been derived from T cells, B-cell-depleted T cells, or PBMCs.

The V segment lost 4 bases and the J segment 4 bases; nucleotides outside the gene matches: 8. Germline V CDR1 and CDR2: ENHRY, SYGVKD. The CDR3 runs to 15 residues. The sequenced sample was peripheral blood. This rearrangement joins TRBV10-3 to TRBJ2-7, with 9 positions matching TRBD2. The source is a human donor in a cohort sampled during active COVID-19. In DNA, the CDR3 is TGTGCCATCAGTGCTCCGACTAGCGGTAAATACGAGCAGTACTTC. Encoded protein: CAISAPTSGKYEQYF.